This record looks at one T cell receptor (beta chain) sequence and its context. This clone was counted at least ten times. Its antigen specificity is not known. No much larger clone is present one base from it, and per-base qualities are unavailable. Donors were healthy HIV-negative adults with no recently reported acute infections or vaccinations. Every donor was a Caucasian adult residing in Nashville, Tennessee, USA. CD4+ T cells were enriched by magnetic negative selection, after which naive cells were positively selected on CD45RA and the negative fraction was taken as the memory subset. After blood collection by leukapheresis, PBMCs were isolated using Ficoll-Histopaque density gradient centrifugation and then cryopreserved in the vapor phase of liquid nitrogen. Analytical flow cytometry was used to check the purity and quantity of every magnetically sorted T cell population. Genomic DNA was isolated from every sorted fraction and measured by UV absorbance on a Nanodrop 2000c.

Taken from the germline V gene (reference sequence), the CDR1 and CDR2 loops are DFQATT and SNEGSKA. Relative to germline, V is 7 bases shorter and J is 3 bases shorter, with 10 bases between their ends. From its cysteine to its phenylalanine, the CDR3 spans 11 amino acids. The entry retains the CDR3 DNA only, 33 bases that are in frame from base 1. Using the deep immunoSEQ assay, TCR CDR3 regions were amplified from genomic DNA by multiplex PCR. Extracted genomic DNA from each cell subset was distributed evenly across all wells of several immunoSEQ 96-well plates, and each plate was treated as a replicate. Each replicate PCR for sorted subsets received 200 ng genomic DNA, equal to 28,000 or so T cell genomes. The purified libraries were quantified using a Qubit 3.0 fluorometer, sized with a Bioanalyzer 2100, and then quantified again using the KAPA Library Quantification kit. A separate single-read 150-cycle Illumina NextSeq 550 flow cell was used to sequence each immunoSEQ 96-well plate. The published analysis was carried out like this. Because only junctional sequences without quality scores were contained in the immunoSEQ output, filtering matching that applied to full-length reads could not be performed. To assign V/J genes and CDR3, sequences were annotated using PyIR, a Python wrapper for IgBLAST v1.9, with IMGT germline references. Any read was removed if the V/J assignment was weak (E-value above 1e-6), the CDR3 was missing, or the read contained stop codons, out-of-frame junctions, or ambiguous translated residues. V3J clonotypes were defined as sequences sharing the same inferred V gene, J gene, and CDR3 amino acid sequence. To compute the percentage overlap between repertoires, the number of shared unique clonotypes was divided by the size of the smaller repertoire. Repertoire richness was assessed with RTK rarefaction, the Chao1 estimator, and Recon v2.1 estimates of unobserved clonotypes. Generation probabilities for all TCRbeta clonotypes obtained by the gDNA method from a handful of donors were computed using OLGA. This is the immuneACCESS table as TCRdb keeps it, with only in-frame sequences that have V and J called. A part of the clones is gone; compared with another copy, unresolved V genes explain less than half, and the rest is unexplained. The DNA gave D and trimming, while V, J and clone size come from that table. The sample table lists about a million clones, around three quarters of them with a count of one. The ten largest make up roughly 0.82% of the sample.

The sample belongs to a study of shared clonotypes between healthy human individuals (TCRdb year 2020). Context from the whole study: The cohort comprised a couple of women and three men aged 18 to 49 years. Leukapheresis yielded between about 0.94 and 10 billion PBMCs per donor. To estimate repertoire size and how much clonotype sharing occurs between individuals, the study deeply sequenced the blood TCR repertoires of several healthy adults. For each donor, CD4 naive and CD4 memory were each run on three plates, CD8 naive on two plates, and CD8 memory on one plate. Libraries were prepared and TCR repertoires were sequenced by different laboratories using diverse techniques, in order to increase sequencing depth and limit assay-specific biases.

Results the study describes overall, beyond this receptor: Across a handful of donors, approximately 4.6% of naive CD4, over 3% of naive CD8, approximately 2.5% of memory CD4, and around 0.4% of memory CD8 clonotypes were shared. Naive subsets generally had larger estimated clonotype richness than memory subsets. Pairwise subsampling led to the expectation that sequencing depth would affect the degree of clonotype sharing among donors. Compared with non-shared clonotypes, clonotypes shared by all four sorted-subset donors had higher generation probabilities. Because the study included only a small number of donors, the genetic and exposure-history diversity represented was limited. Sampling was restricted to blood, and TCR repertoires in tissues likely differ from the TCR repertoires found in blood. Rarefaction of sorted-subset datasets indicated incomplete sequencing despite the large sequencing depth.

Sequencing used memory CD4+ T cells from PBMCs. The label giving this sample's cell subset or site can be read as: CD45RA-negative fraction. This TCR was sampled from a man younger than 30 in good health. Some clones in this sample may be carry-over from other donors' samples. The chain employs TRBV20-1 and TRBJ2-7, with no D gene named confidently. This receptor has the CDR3 CSGFMSYEQYF. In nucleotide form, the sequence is TGCAGTGGGTTTATGAGCTACGAGCAGTACTTC.